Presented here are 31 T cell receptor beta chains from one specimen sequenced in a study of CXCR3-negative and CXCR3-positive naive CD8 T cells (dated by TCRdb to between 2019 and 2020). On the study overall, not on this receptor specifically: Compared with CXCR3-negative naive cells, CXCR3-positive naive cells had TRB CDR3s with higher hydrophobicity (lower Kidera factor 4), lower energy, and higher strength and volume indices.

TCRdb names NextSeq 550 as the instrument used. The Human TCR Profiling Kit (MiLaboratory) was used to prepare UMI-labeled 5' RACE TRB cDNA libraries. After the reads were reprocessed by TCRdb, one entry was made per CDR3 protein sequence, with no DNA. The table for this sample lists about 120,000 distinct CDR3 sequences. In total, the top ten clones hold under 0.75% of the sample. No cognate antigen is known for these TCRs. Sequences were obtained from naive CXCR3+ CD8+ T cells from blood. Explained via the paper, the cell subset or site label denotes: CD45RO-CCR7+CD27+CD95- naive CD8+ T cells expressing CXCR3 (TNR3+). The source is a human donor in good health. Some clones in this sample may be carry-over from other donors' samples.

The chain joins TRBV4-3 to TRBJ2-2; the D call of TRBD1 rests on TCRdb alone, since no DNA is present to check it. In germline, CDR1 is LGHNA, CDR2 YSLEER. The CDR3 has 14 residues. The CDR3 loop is CASSRGANTGELFF.

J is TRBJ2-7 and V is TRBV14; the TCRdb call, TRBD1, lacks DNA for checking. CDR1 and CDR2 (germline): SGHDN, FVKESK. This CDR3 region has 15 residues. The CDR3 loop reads CASRSGTGLSYEQYF.

The CDR3 protein is CAISEGQGTANTEAFF. This sequence joins TRBV10-3 and TRBJ1-1; TCRdb's D call, TRBD1, is unchecked because there is no DNA. Germline CDR1 is ENHRY and CDR2 is SYGVKD. The CDR3 spans 16 residues.

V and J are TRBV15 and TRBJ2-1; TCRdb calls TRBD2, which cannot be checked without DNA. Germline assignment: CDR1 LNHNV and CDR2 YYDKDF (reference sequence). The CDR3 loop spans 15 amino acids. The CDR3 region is CATSISSGGYNEQFF.

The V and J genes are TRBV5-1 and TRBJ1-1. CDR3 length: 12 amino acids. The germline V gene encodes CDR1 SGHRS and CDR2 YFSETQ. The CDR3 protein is CASSLDREEAFF.

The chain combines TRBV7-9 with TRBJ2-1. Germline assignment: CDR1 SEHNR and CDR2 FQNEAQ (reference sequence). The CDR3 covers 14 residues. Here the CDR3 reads CASSLSRPYNEQFF. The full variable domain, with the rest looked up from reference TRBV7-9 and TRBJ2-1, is DTGVSQNPRHKITKRGQNVTFRCDPISEHNRLYWYRQTLGQGPEFLTYFQNEAQLEKSRLLSDRFSAERPKGSFSTLEIQRTEQGDSAMYLCASSLSRPYNEQFFGPGTRLTVL.

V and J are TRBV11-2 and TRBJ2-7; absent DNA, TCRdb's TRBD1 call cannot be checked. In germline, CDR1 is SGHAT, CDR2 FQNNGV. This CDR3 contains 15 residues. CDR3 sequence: CASHKWTGSFYEQYF.

The CDR3 spells CASSRQGAEAFF. The rearrangement uses TRBV5-6 and TRBJ1-1; TCRdb lists TRBD1, though no DNA is available to test this call. Germline V gives CDR1 SGHDT, CDR2 YYEEEE. The CDR3 has 12 amino acids.

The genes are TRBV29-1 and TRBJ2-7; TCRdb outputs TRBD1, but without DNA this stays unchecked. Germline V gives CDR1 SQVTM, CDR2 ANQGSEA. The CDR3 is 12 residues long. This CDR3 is CSVYGQSYEQYF.

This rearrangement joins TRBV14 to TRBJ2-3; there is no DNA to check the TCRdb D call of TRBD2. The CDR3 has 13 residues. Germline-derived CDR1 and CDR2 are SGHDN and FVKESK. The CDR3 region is CASSPAGIYTQYF.

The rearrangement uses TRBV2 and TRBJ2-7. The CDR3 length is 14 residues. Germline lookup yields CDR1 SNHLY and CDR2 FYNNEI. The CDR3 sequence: CASSPLDISYEQYF.

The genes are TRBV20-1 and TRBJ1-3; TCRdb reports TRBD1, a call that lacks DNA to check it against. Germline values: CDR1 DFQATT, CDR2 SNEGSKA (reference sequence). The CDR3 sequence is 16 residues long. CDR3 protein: CSARDRTGESGNTIYF.

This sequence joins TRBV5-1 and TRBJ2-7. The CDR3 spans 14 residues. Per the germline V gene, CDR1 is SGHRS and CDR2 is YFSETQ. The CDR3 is CASSSNIGNYDQYF. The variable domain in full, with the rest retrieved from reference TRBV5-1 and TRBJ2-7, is KAGVTQTPRYLIKTRGQQVTLSCSPISGHRSVSWYQQTPGQGLQFLFEYFSETQRNKGNFPGRFSGRQFSNSRSEMNVSTLELGDSALYLCASSSNIGNYDQYFGPGTRLTVT.

This chain's CDR3 is CASSKHSGNSPLHF. The chain combines TRBV21-1 with TRBJ1-6. TRBV21-1 is labeled a pseudogene. The CDR3 length is 14 residues.

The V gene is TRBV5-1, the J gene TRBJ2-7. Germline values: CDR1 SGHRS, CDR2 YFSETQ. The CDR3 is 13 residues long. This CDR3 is CASSLDSTYEQYF. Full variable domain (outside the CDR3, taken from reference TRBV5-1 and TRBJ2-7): KAGVTQTPRYLIKTRGQQVTLSCSPISGHRSVSWYQQTPGQGLQFLFEYFSETQRNKGNFPGRFSGRQFSNSRSEMNVSTLELGDSALYLCASSLDSTYEQYFGPGTRLTVT.

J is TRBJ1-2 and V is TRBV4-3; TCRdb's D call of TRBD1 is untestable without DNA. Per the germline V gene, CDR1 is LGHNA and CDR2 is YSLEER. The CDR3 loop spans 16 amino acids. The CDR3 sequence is CASSQDHGGVNYGYTF.

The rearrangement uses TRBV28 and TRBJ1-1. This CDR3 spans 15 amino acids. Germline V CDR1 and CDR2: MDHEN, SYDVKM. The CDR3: CASSLLAESDTEAFF.

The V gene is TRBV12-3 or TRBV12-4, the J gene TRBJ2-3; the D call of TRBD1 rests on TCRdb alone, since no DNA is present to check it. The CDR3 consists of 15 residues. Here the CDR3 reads CASSPLKQVTDTQYF.

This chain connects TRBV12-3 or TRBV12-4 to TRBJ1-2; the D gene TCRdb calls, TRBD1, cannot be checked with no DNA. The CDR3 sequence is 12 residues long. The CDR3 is CASSGQVYGYTF.

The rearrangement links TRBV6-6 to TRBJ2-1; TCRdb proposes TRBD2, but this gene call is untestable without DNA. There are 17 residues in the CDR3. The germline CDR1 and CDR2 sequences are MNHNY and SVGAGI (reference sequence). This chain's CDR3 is CASSYPSTSDSYNEQFF.

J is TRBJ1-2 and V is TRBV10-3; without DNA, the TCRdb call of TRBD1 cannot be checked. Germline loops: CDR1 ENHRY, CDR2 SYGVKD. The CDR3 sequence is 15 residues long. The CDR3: CAISESRPGRYGYTF.

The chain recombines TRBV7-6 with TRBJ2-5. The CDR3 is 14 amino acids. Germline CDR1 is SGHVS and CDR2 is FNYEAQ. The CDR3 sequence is CASSLGGGSETQYF.

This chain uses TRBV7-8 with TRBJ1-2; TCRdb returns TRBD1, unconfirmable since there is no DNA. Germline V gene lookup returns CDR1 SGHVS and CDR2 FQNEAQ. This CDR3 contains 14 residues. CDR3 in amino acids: CASSFGRGQAGYTF.

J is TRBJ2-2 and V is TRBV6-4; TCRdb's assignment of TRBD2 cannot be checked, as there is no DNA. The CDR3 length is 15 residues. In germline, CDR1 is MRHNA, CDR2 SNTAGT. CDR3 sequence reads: CASSELAGSTGELFF.

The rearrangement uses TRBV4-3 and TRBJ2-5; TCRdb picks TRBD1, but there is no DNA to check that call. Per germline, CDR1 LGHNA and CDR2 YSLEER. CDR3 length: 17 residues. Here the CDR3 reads CASSPEIGGALQETQYF.

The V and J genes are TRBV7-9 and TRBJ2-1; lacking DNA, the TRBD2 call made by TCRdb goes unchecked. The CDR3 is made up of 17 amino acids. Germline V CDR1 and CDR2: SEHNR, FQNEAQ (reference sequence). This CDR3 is CASSTSGLAGVGYEQFF.

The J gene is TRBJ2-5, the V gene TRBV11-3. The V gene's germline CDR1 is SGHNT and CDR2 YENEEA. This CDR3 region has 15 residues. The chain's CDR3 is CASSLDPWDGETQYF.

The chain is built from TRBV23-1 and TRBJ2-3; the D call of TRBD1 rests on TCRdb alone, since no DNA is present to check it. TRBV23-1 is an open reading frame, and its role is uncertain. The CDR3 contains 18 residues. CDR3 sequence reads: CASSLPGTAKTPTDTQYF.

The CDR3 is CASSQAPPPSGNTIYF. The chain carries TRBV3-1 and TRBJ1-3; the TCRdb D gene call, TRBD1, has no DNA to confirm it. The length of the CDR3 is 16 residues. Germline lookup yields CDR1 LGHDT and CDR2 YNNKEL (reference sequence).

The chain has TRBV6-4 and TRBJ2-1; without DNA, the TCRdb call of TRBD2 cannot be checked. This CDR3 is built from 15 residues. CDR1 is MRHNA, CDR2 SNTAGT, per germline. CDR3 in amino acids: CASSEGTSGYNEQFF.

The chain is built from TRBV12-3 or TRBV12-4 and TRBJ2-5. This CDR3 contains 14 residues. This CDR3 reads CASSFGALQETQYF.